This is a list of T cell receptor beta chains from one sample in a study of blood T cell repertoires in COVID-19. Measured with immunoSEQ multiplex PCR; TCRdb has only the in-frame clones, and not every one. The sample yields about 150,000 clones, 70% to 85% seen once. Sequencing was carried out using peripheral blood. These receptors originate from a man in his sixties with COVID-19, enrolled during active disease. The CDR3 runs from the conserved cysteine through the conserved F or W. Fields, in order: J gene, V gene, CDR3 length, clone size, D gene, CDR3 DNA, CDR3 protein. D genes are given only for firm matches. A row's size may be missing; if present it is once, few, many or a size class.

TRBJ1-1,TRBV6-2/TRBV6-3,13,.,.,TGTGCCAGCAGTCGAGGTGTGGTCACTGAAGCTTTCTTT,CASSRGVVTEAFF
TRBJ2-5,TRBV4-3,16,.,TRBD1,TGCGCCAGCAGCCAAAACGGACAGGGGAGTAAAGAGACCCAGTACTTC,CASSQNGQGSKETQYF
TRBJ1-3,TRBV6-5,15,.,.,TGTGCCAGCATGGAAGGGGGAAGCTCTGGAAACACCATATATTTT,CASMEGGSSGNTIYF
TRBJ2-7,TRBV5-1,15,.,TRBD1,TGCGCCAGCAGCTTGGTAGGACAGGGGATCTACGAGCAGTACTTC,CASSLVGQGIYEQYF
TRBJ1-2,TRBV7-2,14,.,TRBD1,TGTGCCAGCAGTTACAGGGGGCATGGGTATGGCTACACCTTC,CASSYRGHGYGYTF
TRBJ1-1,TRBV29-1,13,.,TRBD1,TGCAGCACAACAGGGGCCGGAGGGACTGAAGCTTTCTTT,CSTTGAGGTEAFF
TRBJ2-3,TRBV9,15,few,.,TGTGCCAGCAGCGTGGCAGGGCGTTCCACAGATACGCAGTATTTT,CASSVAGRSTDTQYF
TRBJ2-1,TRBV6-6,13,.,.,TGTGCCAGCAGTTCCGGGGTCGGCAATGAGCAGTTCTTC,CASSSGVGNEQFF
TRBJ2-7,TRBV7-3,13,few,.,TGTGCCAGCAGCTCATCTACTTACGACGAGCAGTACTTC,CASSSSTYDEQYF
TRBJ1-2,TRBV6-5,11,.,.,TGTGCCACCGGACAAGGCTATGGCTACACCTTC,CATGQGYGYTF
TRBJ2-7,TRBV7-3,15,.,TRBD1,TGTGCCAGCGCACCACAGGGGGGCAGCTCCTACGAGCAGTACTTC,CASAPQGGSSYEQYF
TRBJ2-5,TRBV20-1,11,.,.,TGCAGTTCAAGGGGAGGAGAGACCCAGTACTTC,CSSRGGETQYF
TRBJ1-2,TRBV11-3,18,.,TRBD1,TGTGCCAGCAGCTTAGGCCCGGGCGGGCAGGGGGCATCCTATGGCTACACCTTC,CASSLGPGGQGASYGYTF
TRBJ2-7,TRBV14,18,once,TRBD1,TGTGCCAGCAGCCAAAAGGGCCTTCCGGGACAGGGGACCTACGAGCAGTACTTC,CASSQKGLPGQGTYEQYF
TRBJ2-1,TRBV25-1,16,.,.,TGTGCCAGCAGTGACCCTGTGGGAGAGACCTACAATGAGCAGTTCTTC,CASSDPVGETYNEQFF
TRBJ1-5,TRBV19,12,.,.,TGTGCCAGTAGTAGCAACATTATGCCCCAGCATTTT,CASSSNIMPQHF
TRBJ2-7,TRBV5-5,14,.,.,TGTGCCAGCAGCTTGGAGGGGCCTAGCTACGAGCAGTACTTC,CASSLEGPSYEQYF
TRBJ1-1,TRBV6-5,14,.,TRBD1,TGTGCCAGCAGTACTCAGGGGGCGCAGACTGAAGCTTTCTTT,CASSTQGAQTEAFF
TRBJ1-2,TRBV12-3/TRBV12-4,12,.,.,TGTGCCAGCAGTTCGTCCCGAGGGGGCTACACCTTC,CASSSSRGGYTF
TRBJ2-7,TRBV29-1,17,few,.,TGCAGCGTCCAAGGCGGGGGCAGGGGCTTGGTTGGCTACGAGCAGTACTTC,CSVQGGGRGLVGYEQYF
TRBJ2-2,TRBV27,14,.,.,TGTGCCTGCAGCCGGGTCGTGAACACCGGGGAGCTGTTTTTT,CACSRVVNTGELFF
TRBJ2-2,TRBV6-2/TRBV6-3,14,.,TRBD2,TGTGCCAGCAGTTACCCCGGGGGGGCCGGGGAGCTGTTTTTT,CASSYPGGAGELFF
TRBJ1-6,TRBV18,13,.,TRBD1,TGTGCCAGCTCACGGACAGGTAATTCACCCCTCCACTTT,CASSRTGNSPLHF
TRBJ2-5,TRBV27,16,.,.,TGTGCCAGCATGCTCTCCCTTCTTGGAGGGCAAGAGACCCAGTACTTC,CASMLSLLGGQETQYF
TRBJ2-5,TRBV18,14,few,.,TGTGCCAGCTCACCAGAGGGGGGGGCCTCGACCCAGTACTTC,CASSPEGGASTQYF
TRBJ2-7,TRBV7-2,12,.,.,TGTGCCAGCAGCTACGCGGCGTCCGAGCAGTACTTC,CASSYAASEQYF
TRBJ1-6,TRBV5-4,14,.,.,TGTGCCAGCAGCTTGGCGGGGGTGAATTCACCCCTCCACTTT,CASSLAGVNSPLHF
TRBJ1-2,TRBV20-1,10,.,.,TGCAGTGCTAGGAGCGATGGCTACACCTTC,CSARSDGYTF
TRBJ1-5,TRBV18,14,.,.,TGTGCCAGCTCACGGGACACTTCAGGACAGCCCCAGCATTTT,CASSRDTSGQPQHF
TRBJ1-2,TRBV3-1/TRBV3-2,13,.,.,TGTGCCAGCAGCCAAGGGGTGCAGGGAGGCTACACCTTC,CASSQGVQGGYTF
TRBJ1-1,TRBV27,13,.,.,TGTGCCAGCAGTTTAGACCCGGTGGCGGGTGCTTTCTTT,CASSLDPVAGAFF
TRBJ2-7,TRBV10-3,14,.,.,TGTGCCATCAGTACAGGGTCCTGGGGGTACGAGCAGTACTTC,CAISTGSWGYEQYF
TRBJ2-3,TRBV2,12,.,.,TGTGCCAGCAGTGAAGGAACGGGGACGCAGTATTTT,CASSEGTGTQYF
TRBJ1-2,TRBV27,15,.,.,TGTGCCAGCAGTTTAGCTGGGGCCTCCGTCTATGGCTACACCTTC,CASSLAGASVYGYTF
TRBJ2-7,TRBV7-3,13,.,.,TGTGCCAGCAGCTTAGCACATAATTACGAGCAGTACTTC,CASSLAHNYEQYF
TRBJ1-1,TRBV14,15,.,TRBD1,TGTGCCAGCAGGAGACAGGGGGCTAAGAGCACTGAAGCTTTCTTT,CASRRQGAKSTEAFF
TRBJ2-1,TRBV27,19,.,TRBD1,TGTGCCAGCAGTCTAAACCCCGGACAGGGTAGAAAGACTTACAATGAGCAGTTCTTC,CASSLNPGQGRKTYNEQFF
TRBJ2-7,TRBV9,14,.,.,TGTGCCAGCAGCGTAGGAGGGGGAACCTACGAGCAGTACTTC,CASSVGGGTYEQYF
TRBJ2-2,TRBV2,15,.,TRBD1,TGTGCCAGCAGAAGACAGGGGGTCAACACCGGGGAGCTGTTTTTT,CASRRQGVNTGELFF
TRBJ1-2,TRBV9,17,.,TRBD1,TGTGCCAGCAGCCCACAATCCAAGGACAGGGCAGGCTATGGCTACACCTTC,CASSPQSKDRAGYGYTF
TRBJ2-7,TRBV19,13,.,.,TGTGCCACCCGACCGGACACCACCTACGAGCAGTACTTC,CATRPDTTYEQYF
TRBJ1-3,TRBV4-2,15,.,.,TGTGCCAGCACCGAAATCAGGGCCTCTGGAAACACCATATATTTT,CASTEIRASGNTIYF
TRBJ1-2,TRBV9,14,.,.,TGTGCCAGCAGCGTAGCGGGGACAATCTATGGCTACACCTTC,CASSVAGTIYGYTF
TRBJ2-7,TRBV27,15,.,.,TGTGCCAGCAGTAAATCTGACAGGTTCGACTACGAGCAGTACTTC,CASSKSDRFDYEQYF
TRBJ1-1,TRBV2,14,once,TRBD1,TGTGCCAGCAGCCGGGACAGGGCGTACACTGAAGCTTTCTTT,CASSRDRAYTEAFF